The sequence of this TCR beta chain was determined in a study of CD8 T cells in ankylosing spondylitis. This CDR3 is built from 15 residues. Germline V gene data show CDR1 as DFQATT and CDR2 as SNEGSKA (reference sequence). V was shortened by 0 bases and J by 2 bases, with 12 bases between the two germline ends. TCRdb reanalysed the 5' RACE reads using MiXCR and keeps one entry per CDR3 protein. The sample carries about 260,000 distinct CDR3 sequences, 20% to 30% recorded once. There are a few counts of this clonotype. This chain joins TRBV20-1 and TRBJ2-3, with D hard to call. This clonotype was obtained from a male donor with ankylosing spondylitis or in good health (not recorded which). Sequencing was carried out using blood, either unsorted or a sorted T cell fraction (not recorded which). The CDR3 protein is CSARDVKVPTDTQYF. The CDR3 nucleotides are TGCAGTGCTAGAGATGTCAAGGTCCCCACAGATACGCAGTATTTT.